The clone carrying this T cell receptor (beta chain) was recorded at least ten times. Its antigen is undetermined. These data are taken from a study of identical twins. Germline values: CDR1 DFQATT, CDR2 SNEGSKA (reference sequence). V was cut by 6 bases and J by 3 bases, with 5 bases left in between. This CDR3 region has 10 residues. Template switching (which added a universal primer site) was used, and cDNA carried unique molecular identifiers. Via MiXCR, TCRdb re-called the 5' RACE reads, giving one row per CDR3 protein. The data contain 640,000 or so distinct CDR3 sequences, roughly 6% of them singletons. General study results and limits: Analyses of zero insertions could, in part, be confounded by invariant MAIT and iNKT cells. Memory repertoires lacked the insertion deficit that abundant cord blood beta clonotypes showed.

The V call is TRBV20-1, the J call TRBJ1-1; D unresolved. The source of this sequence is a man younger than 35 in good health. The sequenced sample was naive T cells sorted from blood. The CDR3 nucleotides read TGCAGTGCCAGTGACACTGAAGCTTTCTTT. Translated: CSASDTEAFF.